The 20 T cell receptor beta chains below were found in one sample sequenced in a study of blood T cell repertoires in COVID-19. Produced via immunoSEQ multiplex PCR; TCRdb's table is partial and in-frame only. The table includes 200,000 to 250,000 clones, roughly 89% detected once. Sequenced: PBMCs or T cells enriched from blood (not recorded which). All receptors derive from a young man with acute COVID-19.

This clone was detected only a few times. The chain employs TRBV29-1 and TRBJ1-2; a possible D gene is TRBD1 (5 bases). Germline V gene data show CDR1 as SQVTM and CDR2 as ANQGSEA. The V gene lost 6 bases and the J gene lost 4 bases, with 18 bases spanning the gap. The CDR3 is 14 residues long. The CDR3 nucleotides are TGCAGCGTCCCGGTCGGGGGGGACGGCTATGGCTACACCTTC. It encodes CSVPVGGDGYGYTF.

V usage is TRBV25-1 and J usage is TRBJ2-3; D is unresolved. Trimming pared 2 bases from V and 6 bases from J, leaving 6 bases between. The CDR3 runs to 12 residues. The germline V gene has CDR1 MGHDK and CDR2 SYGVNS. CDR3: CASSEDQDTQYF. The DNA of the CDR3 is TGTGCCAGCAGTGAAGATCAGGATACGCAGTATTTT.

V is TRBV7-9 and J is TRBJ1-1, with 8 positions matching TRBD1. V shed 1 base, J shed 5 bases, and the junction held 3 bases outside the gene matches. CDR3 length equals 14 residues. Germline V gene sequence: CDR1 SEHNR, CDR2 FQNEAQ (reference sequence). CDR3: CASSLEGDRTEAFF. For the CDR3, the DNA is TGTGCCAGCAGCTTAGAGGGGGACAGGACTGAAGCTTTCTTT.

The chain couples TRBV28 to TRBJ2-4; D gene unclear. In germline, CDR1 is MDHEN, CDR2 SYDVKM. CDR3 length equals 14 residues. Trimming cost V 5 bases and J 3 bases, with 11 bases left between them. The CDR3 DNA is TGTGCCAGCAGTCCCGCAGGTTTCAAAAACATTCAGTACTTC. This sequence encodes CASSPAGFKNIQYF.

Turning to this clone: Distinct nucleotide sequences in the sample also encode this CDR3. The chain employs TRBV18 and TRBJ2-7; 13 bases are a match to TRBD2. The V segment lost 0 bases and the J segment 2 bases; nucleotides outside the gene matches: 1. CDR3 length: 16 residues. The germline gives CDR1 KGHSH, CDR2 LQKENI. The CDR3 region has the DNA TGTGCCAGCTCACCACCGGGGACTAGCGGGACCTACGAGCAGTACTTC. Translated: CASSPPGTSGTYEQYF.

This chain connects TRBV28 to TRBJ2-3, with D perhaps TRBD2 (6 bases). The CDR3 has 15 residues. Trimming pared 4 bases from V and 4 bases from J, leaving 15 bases between. Germline values: CDR1 MDHEN, CDR2 SYDVKM. The CDR3 loop reads CASSSRENVADTQYF. CDR3 DNA: TGTGCCAGCAGTTCCCGGGAGAACGTGGCAGATACGCAGTATTTT.

The V gene is TRBV29-1, the J gene TRBJ2-5, with D possibly TRBD1 on 6 matching bases. V was trimmed by 8 bases and J by 1 base, leaving 17 bases between them. Germline V CDR1 and CDR2: SQVTM, ANQGSEA. This CDR3 comprises 14 residues. The CDR3 spells CSFTGQAPQETQYF. For the CDR3, the DNA is TGCAGCTTCACAGGGCAGGCCCCCCAAGAGACCCAGTACTTC. Combining the CDR3 with reference TRBV29-1 and TRBJ2-5 gives the whole variable domain SAVISQKPSRDICQRGTSLTIQCQVDSQVTMMFWYRQQPGQSLTLIATANQGSEATYESGFVIDKFPISRPNLTFSTLTVSNMSPEDSSIYLCSFTGQAPQETQYFGPGTRLLVL.

The CDR3 bases are TGTGCCAGCAGCCTGACGATGGACAGCCCAACTAACTATGGCTACACCTTC. Translation gives CASSLTMDSPTNYGYTF. The chain recombines TRBV11-2 with TRBJ1-2; a weak D match, TRBD1 (6 bases). The CDR3 spans 17 residues. Germline V gene sequence: CDR1 SGHAT, CDR2 FQNNGV. Trimming took 5 bases from V and 0 from J, leaving 19 bases between them.

This rearrangement joins TRBV5-4 to TRBJ1-2; 8 positions match TRBD1. J gave up 4 bases and V 1 base, and 6 bases lay outside the gene matches. The CDR3 sequence is 15 residues long. In germline, CDR1 is SGHNT, CDR2 YYREEE (reference sequence). CDR3 sequence reads: CASSLIDQGAYGYTF. The DNA for the CDR3 is TGTGCCAGCAGCTTGATCGACCAGGGGGCCTATGGCTACACCTTC.

The chain's CDR3 is CAWNLAGGPYEQYF. CDR3 nucleotides: TGTGCCTGGAATCTAGCGGGAGGGCCTTACGAGCAGTACTTC. The gene calls are TRBV30 and TRBJ2-7; 12 bases are a match to TRBD2. CDR3 length: 14 amino acids. V lost 4 bases and J lost 4; bases outside the gene matches: 5. The germline V gene has CDR1 GTSNPN and CDR2 SVGIG (reference sequence).

The chain carries TRBV5-6 and TRBJ2-7, with D perhaps matching TRBD2 (7 bases). The CDR3 is 17 amino acids. V was pared by 0 bases and J by 1 base, with 17 bases between. Per germline, CDR1 SGHDT and CDR2 YYEEEE. CDR3 region: CASSLEAGGRGSYEQYF. The DNA for the CDR3 is TGTGCCAGCAGCTTGGAAGCAGGTGGGAGGGGGTCCTACGAGCAGTACTTC.

This clone was seen only a few times. This chain links TRBV4-1 with TRBJ1-6, with D tentatively TRBD1 (5 bases). This CDR3 contains 12 residues. Germline values: CDR1 MGHRA, CDR2 YSYEKL. Trimming removed 4 bases from V and 14 bases from J, with 12 bases in between. CDR3 in DNA: TGCGCCAGCAGCCGAAGGCCGGGGGCCCTCCACTTT. As protein: CASSRRPGALHF.

V usage is TRBV4-1 and J usage is TRBJ1-2; TRBD1 matches at 8 bases. Germline lookup yields CDR1 MGHRA and CDR2 YSYEKL. The CDR3 extends over 16 amino acids. With V trimmed by 3 bases and J by 8 bases, 14 bases remained unmatched. The CDR3 region has the DNA TGCGCCAGCAGCCACCCCCCTGAGGGCAGGGGGCACGGCTACACCTTC. It is translated as CASSHPPEGRGHGYTF.

The V call is TRBV24-1, the J call TRBJ2-7; TRBD1 matches at 7 bases. There are 17 residues in the CDR3. Germline CDR1 is KGHDR and CDR2 is SFDVKD. The trim removed 2 bases at V and 1 base at J, leaving 10 bases unmatched. CDR3 residues: CATSDYRGKPTSYEQYF. The CDR3 bases are TGTGCCACCAGTGATTACAGGGGCAAACCAACTTCCTACGAGCAGTACTTC.

This chain links TRBV19 with TRBJ2-1, with D maybe TRBD1 (6 bases). The CDR3 is 13 amino acids. The germline gives CDR1 LNHDA, CDR2 SQIVND (reference sequence). The V and J ends lost 9 bases and 8 bases respectively, with 17 bases between them. This chain's CDR3 is CASRQGIRDEQFF. The DNA of the CDR3 is TGTGCCAGCCGCCAGGGGATTCGGGATGAGCAGTTCTTC.

The chain has TRBV14 and TRBJ2-7; 10 bases match TRBD2. The V gene's germline CDR1 is SGHDN and CDR2 FVKESK. V shed 0 bases and J 5 bases; nucleotides not matched to a gene: 22. The CDR3 totals 21 residues. As DNA, the CDR3 is TGTGCCAGCAGCCAAGATCAGGGGGCTGCCCTCCTAGCGGGAGCGGTCCACGAGCAGTACTTC. Translating it yields CASSQDQGAALLAGAVHEQYF.

The count of this clone is one. V and J are TRBV21-1 and TRBJ2-3; no check of the table's D call, TRBD2, against the DNA was made. TRBV21-1 is listed as a pseudogene. This CDR3 contains 14 residues. The CDR3: CASSKGTYTDTQYF. In DNA, the CDR3 is TGTGCCAGCAGCAAAGGAACCTACACAGATACGCAGTATTTT.

The J gene is TRBJ2-7, the V gene TRBV5-4; 7 nucleotides line up with TRBD1. Trimming removed 4 bases from V and 3 bases from J; junction bases left unmatched: 10. CDR1 is SGHNT and CDR2 is YYREEE in the germline V gene (reference sequence). This CDR3 has 15 amino acids. DNA for the CDR3: TGTGCCAGCAGCGGGGGAACGACAGGGTTCTACGAGCAGTACTTC. Its protein product is CASSGGTTGFYEQYF.

This chain links TRBV27 with TRBJ2-1; 8 bases match TRBD2. J gave up 2 bases and V 6 bases, and 12 bases lay outside the gene matches. The V gene's germline CDR1 is MNHEY and CDR2 SMNVEV (reference sequence). The length of the CDR3 is 17 residues. The CDR3 protein is CASSLSTSGRPYNEQFF. The CDR3 DNA follows: TGTGCCAGCAGCCTATCTACTAGCGGAAGGCCCTACAATGAGCAGTTCTTC.

J is TRBJ1-1 and V is TRBV28; D gene uncertain. The CDR3 covers 14 residues. Trimming left V 6 bases short and J 9 bases short, with 20 bases between. The germline V gene has CDR1 MDHEN and CDR2 SYDVKM. The CDR3 loop is CASSLPGYTRKAFF. Here the CDR3 DNA reads TGTGCCAGCAGCCTCCCCGGGTACACTCGGAAAGCTTTCTTT.